This TCR beta chain was sequenced for a study of cytomegalovirus exposure and HLA in healthy donors (TCRdb year 2017). Regarding the study in general: An earlier analysis of under 600 of the donors reported about 250 Gb of sequence data and some 100 million unique TCR beta sequences from about 200 million T cells. Typing coverage differed by locus: A, B, C, DRB1 and DQB1 were typed in roughly 620-640 donors, DQA1 in about 500, DPA1 in some 570, and DPB1 in roughly 470. On average, around 200,000 unique TCR beta nucleotide sequences were sequenced per donor among 398 genotyped donors of the cohort, with about 17% of those sequences being non-productive. An early release covering over 500 HLA-typed donors comprised about 300 gigabases of sequencing data and around 86 million unique TCR sequences. Besides the first cohort of roughly 660 subjects, a separate validation cohort made up of roughly 120 different subjects was used. The study aimed to test whether cataloging public T cell receptors could reveal signatures of past pathogen exposure. Class I and class II HLA loci were covered by the typing at four-digit resolution. Using immunosequencing, the study profiled T cell repertoires from 550 to 750 subjects and related those repertoires to cytomegalovirus serostatus. Every repertoire in the discovery cohort had been generated on one and the same sequencing platform. To study patterns of TCR occurrence, a later analysis re-analyzed previously published TCR beta repertoires from several hundred donors and added high-resolution HLA genotyping. An earlier analysis of around 640 of the donors used high-throughput TCR beta sequencing to judge whether each TCR beta V gene segment behaved as functional or pseudogenic. Among the roughly 400 genotyped donors, approximately 81% belonged to the genetic ancestry cluster associated with self-reported Caucasian donors. In a later genetic analysis, genome-wide SNP genotypes for about 55% of the roughly 700 donors were used, and that subset was treated as a discovery cohort. Donor age, sex, ethnicity and CMV serostatus were compiled together with the repertoire data. Rather than using new phenotypic data, the later analysis identified candidate immune exposures from TCR beta sequences and from how often those sequences occurred across donors. To predict cytomegalovirus infection status, the study combined high-throughput TCR immunosequencing, statistical association of individual TCRs with disease status, and machine learning. Four or five DR-DQ haplotypes were handled as single units for association and clustering because linkage in the cohort was strong. Broad study findings and their caveats: An association between a missense DCLRE1C variant and V-gene and J-gene trimming of TCR beta chains was found in a later genetic analysis and replicated in an independent cohort. Sequencing depth was assumed to be roughly uniform across donors in the presence/absence analyses, though that assumption may not hold. A cluster of highly shared sequence variants was judged likely to be a technical artifact of the sequencing pipeline. Most CMV-associated TCR beta chains appeared to be HLA-restricted in a later analysis, and the HLA associations seemed to be driven largely by CMV exposure. A further reported finding was that TCR beta sequences accurately predicted the HLA-A and HLA-B alleles for most subjects in the first cohort. Compared with equally common non-associated chains, HLA-associated TCR beta chains in a later analysis were more clonally expanded and had lower generation probabilities. A few of the identified cytomegalovirus-associated TCR beta chains were confirmed in vitro to be specific for cytomegalovirus antigens. This cohort had only TCR beta chains sequenced, and the lack of alpha or paired-chain data limited which features could be detected. In the study, about 150 TCR beta chains were listed as associated with cytomegalovirus. Because HLA typing was missing for some donors at each locus, association tests included only the typed subset. Most TCR sequences were observed very rarely across donors, whereas some public TCRs were present in many individuals. According to the authors, the approach could potentially be generalized to other disease states and immunological phenotypes. Correlated functional status among segregating V segments might be attributable to linkage disequilibrium, but an unknown experimental factor could not be ruled out. Compared with the approximately 600-donor mean, donors in an Asian-associated ancestry cluster had fewer N-insertions in productive TCRs, according to a later genetic analysis. Because counts were too low, around 17 rarely observed V segments, including chromosome 9 orphons, were left out of the earlier analysis of 500 to 650 of the donors. In a later analysis, several top co-occurrence clusters were reported to appear linked to parvovirus B19, influenza, CMV and Epstein-Barr virus. Specific HLA alleles were associated with 15,000 to 20,000 TCR beta sequences at a false discovery rate of 0.05 in a later analysis. The classifier was reported to diagnose cytomegalovirus status with high specificity and sensitivity in both the original and validation cohorts. In an earlier analysis of some 640 of the donors, most TCR beta V segments were observed in productive rearrangements about 87% or about 30% of the time, broadly matching IMGT annotations. Assigning TCR associations to individual alleles was difficult when HLA alleles, especially DR and DQ, strongly co-occurred. Immune exposure information for the cohort was limited to CMV serostatus. In a later analysis, the rate of TCR association differed among HLA loci, with DRB1 alleles having the most associated TCRs and HLA-C alleles having the fewest.

In total, roughly 670 healthy bone marrow donors made up the cohort. At the time of sampling, all cohort members were nominally healthy, though unrecorded immune exposures were likely present. The donor was CMV seropositive and was included in the group of some 290 seropositive cohort members. A peripheral blood sample was collected from each donor, and TCR beta sequencing was performed on peripheral blood mononuclear cells. The Qiagen DNeasy Blood Extraction Kit was used to extract genomic DNA from the blood cell samples. The library came from the immunoSEQ multiplex PCR assay. For the multiplex PCR, a mixture combining 60 forward primers for TCR Vbeta segments and 13 reverse primers for TCR Jbeta segments was used. Amplification of the CDR3 region of rearranged TCR beta genes was performed with a multiplex PCR assay on genomic DNA. The Illumina HiSeq System was used to sequence the amplified TCR beta libraries as 87-base-pair reads. The original methods were these. A later analysis counted some 74 million unique TCR beta chains across the 550 to 700 repertoires, and approximately 11 million of these chains were shared by at least two donors. Raw reads were error-corrected and collapsed into unique sequences by a nearest-neighbor algorithm in which closely related sequences were merged to remove PCR and sequencing errors. Alignment of CDR3 sequences to IMGT reference sequences was used to assign V, D and J gene segments. For a sequence to be retained, a match of at least six nucleotides to both a V gene segment and a J gene segment was required. A rearrangement was called productive if the CDR3 had no stop codons and remained in frame with V and J, and every other rearrangement was called non-productive. Following IMGT convention, CDR3 was defined as the stretch from the second conserved V-encoded cysteine to the conserved J-encoded phenylalanine. Sequences without an unambiguous match to a single V gene segment were excluded from the earlier analysis of several hundred of the donors. An earlier analysis of fewer than 750 of the donors classified V segments as functional when productive rearrangements were above 56.7% and as segregating when the standard deviation between donors was above 5%. A statistical classification framework was built to diagnose cytomegalovirus status from the catalog of TCR beta chain sequences. A later analysis assigned V and J genes by comparing TCR nucleotide sequences with IMGT/GENE-DB human TR gene sequences. In a later analysis, CDR3 sequences and most-parsimonious VDJ recombination scenarios were assigned using the TCRdist pipeline. In a later analysis, every TCR beta chain was defined by the combination of its CDR3 amino acid sequence and its V-gene family, and reads without a unique V-gene family were dropped. As a way to deal with suspected cross-contamination and a sequencing artifact, a later analysis dropped approximately 570 nucleotide sequences that were highly shared and had low generation probability. In a later analysis, a clonal expansion index for each public chain was calculated from normalized within-repertoire ranks of inferred template counts. Generation probabilities in a later analysis came from a VDJ recombination model fitted to out-of-frame rearrangements, and those results were checked against IGoR. In a later analysis, hypergeometric tests were used to score TCR-TCR, TCR-HLA and TCR-CMV co-occurrence, with a repertoire-size bias correction applied to TCR pairs. To estimate false discovery rates, a later analysis permuted the HLA or CMV assignments 20 times. A later analysis grouped co-occurring TCRs with DBSCAN, adding TCRdist sequence similarity when clustering within HLA-allele-positive subsets. Co-occurrence clustering excluded repertoires with fewer than 30,000 or more than 120,000 public chains, plus five with anomalous nucleotide sharing. Imported from immuneACCESS, the table was reduced by TCRdb to in-frame sequences with V and J called. These copies leave out some clones; in studies compared against another copy, an unresolved V gene accounts for under half, and the cause of the remainder is not known. That table supplies the V and J calls and clone size; D and trimming were determined from the DNA. In all, the sample holds over 120,000 clones, and approximately 80% of those were seen once. Roughly 2.4% of the sample is held by the ten biggest clonotypes.

For this clone: What antigen it recognizes has not been identified. No base quality values were provided; no much bigger clone lies one nucleotide off.

The source of this sequence is a woman aged 18-30 years in good health and CMV-seropositive. The specimen was PBMCs.

Here is the DNA: TGCAGCGTTCCTCCGGGACTAGCGGGGAAAGGGCAGTTCTTC. The translation is CSVPPGLAGKGQFF. Recombination connected TRBV29-1 to TRBJ2-1; TRBD2 lines up with 13 middle nucleotides. CDR1 and CDR2 (SQVTM, ANQGSEA) derive from the germline V gene. From cysteine to phenylalanine, the CDR3 is 14 amino acids long. Only the CDR3 DNA stays, 42 bases, in frame from base 1. Compared with germline, V lacks 5 bases and J lacks 12 bases; bases without a gene match: 10.